These T cell receptor beta chains were read from a single sample in a study of blood T cell repertoires in COVID-19. Profiling relied on immunoSEQ multiplex PCR, and the TCRdb table lists in-frame clones only, not all of them. The table includes 150,000 to 200,000 clones, 84% detected once. The specimen was PBMCs or T cells enriched from blood (not recorded which). The receptors shown here come from a man aged 50-59 years who had recovered from COVID-19. Both conserved end residues are part of each CDR3. The listing skips clone size in some rows; elsewhere it reads once, few, many or a size class.

CDR3	V	size	length
CASSARGDSYEQYF	TRBV2	NA	14
CASSETPTAASPQHF	TRBV2	NA	15
CASRAGTGDSYGYTF	TRBV5-1	NA	15
CASGKQVSLGNTIYF	TRBV10-2	once	15
CASSSGTVSGNTIYF	TRBV7-9	NA	15
CASRDLGMAGSNEQFF	TRBV19	NA	16
CSVSQGRMDQPQHF	TRBV29-1	NA	14
CASSAPLGLAGVGDTQYF	TRBV7-8	NA	18
CASSIPWRGNNEQFF	TRBV19	NA	15
CASSESGGSNQPQHF	TRBV10-2	NA	15
CASTSGGVYNSPLHF	TRBV11-2	NA	15
CASSRQVSGANVLTF	TRBV6-5	NA	15
CASSLDLLAGGRGETQYF	TRBV5-4	NA	18
CASSLRSQSLYGYTF	TRBV5-4	NA	15
CASSLDLIGGYGYTF	TRBV11-2	NA	15
CASSPLDRAGYEQYF	TRBV25-1	once	15
CASSISTEDYGYTF	TRBV19	NA	14
CASSPLSGQETQYF	TRBV5-1	NA	14
CASSLEGIGNTEAFF	TRBV7-9	NA	15
CATSDSTGGPTDTQYF	TRBV24-1	NA	16
CASSQRTGVNEKLFF	TRBV7-2	NA	15
CASRGTGTTNTGELFF	TRBV27	NA	16
CASRRMDRNNSPLHF	TRBV19	NA	15
CAVQGYSTDTQYF	TRBV10-3	NA	13
CASGAMEGDTQYF	TRBV12-5	NA	13
CASSQDVQGNYGYTF	TRBV3-1/TRBV3-2	NA	15
CASSRQGHNSPLHF	TRBV6-5	NA	14
CASSLFAGRIRETQYF	TRBV7-2	NA	16
CASSIRTGNEKLFF	TRBV13	NA	14
CASAGSYNSPLHF	TRBV6-5	NA	13
CASSQDTGTNEKLFF	TRBV3-1/TRBV3-2	NA	15
CASSSSRGSHWDTQYF	TRBV11-2	NA	16
CAWRGGNYGYTF	TRBV30	NA	12
CASGLIGAAGYTF	TRBV12-5	NA	13
CASSLRQGYSGANVLTF	TRBV4-2	NA	17
CASSQSRQRVYSGNTIYF	TRBV3-1/TRBV3-2	NA	18
CASSDTGFSGANVLTF	TRBV10-2	once	16
CASRLLGSEKLFF	TRBV12-3/TRBV12-4	NA	13
CASSPSRGATNEKLFF	TRBV18	NA	16
CSVGGFDYGYTF	TRBV29-1	NA	12